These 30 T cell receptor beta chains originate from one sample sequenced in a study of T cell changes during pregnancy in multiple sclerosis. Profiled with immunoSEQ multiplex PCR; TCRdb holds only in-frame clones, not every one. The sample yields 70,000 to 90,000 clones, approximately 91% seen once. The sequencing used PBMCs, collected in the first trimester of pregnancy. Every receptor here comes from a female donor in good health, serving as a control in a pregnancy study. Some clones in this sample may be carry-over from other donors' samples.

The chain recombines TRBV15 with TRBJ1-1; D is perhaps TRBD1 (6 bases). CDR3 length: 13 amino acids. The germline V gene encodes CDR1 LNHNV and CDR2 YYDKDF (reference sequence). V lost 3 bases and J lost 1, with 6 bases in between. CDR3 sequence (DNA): TGTGCCACCAGCAGGGACAGGAACACTGAAGCTTTCTTT. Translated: CATSRDRNTEAFF.

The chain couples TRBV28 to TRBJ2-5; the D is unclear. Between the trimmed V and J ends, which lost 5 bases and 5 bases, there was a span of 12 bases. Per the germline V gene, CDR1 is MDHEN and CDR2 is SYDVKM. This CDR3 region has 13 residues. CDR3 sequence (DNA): TGTGCCAGCAGTCTTCCATTACGGGAGACCCAGTACTTC. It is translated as CASSLPLRETQYF.

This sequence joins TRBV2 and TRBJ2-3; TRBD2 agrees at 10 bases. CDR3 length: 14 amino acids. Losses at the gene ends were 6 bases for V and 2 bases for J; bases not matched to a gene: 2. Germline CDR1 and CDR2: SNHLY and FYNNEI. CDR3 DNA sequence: TGTGCCAGCAGGGGACTAGCGCCCACAGATACGCAGTATTTT. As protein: CASRGLAPTDTQYF.

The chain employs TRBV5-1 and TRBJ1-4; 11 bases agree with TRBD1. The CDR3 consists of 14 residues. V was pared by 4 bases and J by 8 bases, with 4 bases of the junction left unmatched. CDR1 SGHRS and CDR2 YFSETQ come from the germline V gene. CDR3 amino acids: CASSVRDRGEKLFF. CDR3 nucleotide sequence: TGCGCCAGCAGCGTCCGGGACAGGGGGGAAAAACTGTTTTTT.

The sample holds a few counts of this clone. The CDR3 loop reads CASSAQGALVGYTF. Here the CDR3 DNA reads TGTGCCAGCAGCGCCCAGGGGGCTCTAGTCGGGTACACCTTC. This sequence joins TRBV7-8 and TRBJ1-2, with 8 bases fitting TRBD1. V shed 5 bases and J 11 bases; nucleotides not matched to a gene: 13. Germline V CDR1 and CDR2: SGHVS, FQNEAQ. This CDR3 comprises 14 residues.

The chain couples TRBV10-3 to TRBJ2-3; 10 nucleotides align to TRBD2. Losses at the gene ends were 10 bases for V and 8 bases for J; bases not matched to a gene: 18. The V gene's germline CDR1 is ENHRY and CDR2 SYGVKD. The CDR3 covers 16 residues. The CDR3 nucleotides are TGTGCCACCGCGCCCCTTAGCGGGGGGCCGTCTCGTACGCAGTATTTT. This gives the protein CATAPLSGGPSRTQYF.

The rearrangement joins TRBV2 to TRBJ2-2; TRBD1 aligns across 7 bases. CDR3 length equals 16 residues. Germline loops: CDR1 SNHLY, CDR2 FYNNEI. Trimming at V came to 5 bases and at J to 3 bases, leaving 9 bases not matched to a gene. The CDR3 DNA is TGTGCCAGCAGTATAAGACAGGGTCGGGACACCGGGGAGCTGTTTTTT. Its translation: CASSIRQGRDTGELFF.

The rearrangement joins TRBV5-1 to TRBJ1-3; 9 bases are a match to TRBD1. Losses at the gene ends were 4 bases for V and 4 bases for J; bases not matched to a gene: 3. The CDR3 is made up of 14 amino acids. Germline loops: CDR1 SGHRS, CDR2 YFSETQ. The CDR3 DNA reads TGCGCCAGCAGCACGACAGGGGGAGGAAACACCATATATTTT. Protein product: CASSTTGGGNTIYF.

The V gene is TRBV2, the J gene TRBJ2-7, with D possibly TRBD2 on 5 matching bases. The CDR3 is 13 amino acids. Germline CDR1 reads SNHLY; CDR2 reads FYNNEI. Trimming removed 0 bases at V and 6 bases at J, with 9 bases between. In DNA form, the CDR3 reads TGTGCCAGCAGTGAAGCCGGGCGGGCCGAGCAGTACTTC. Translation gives CASSEAGRAEQYF.

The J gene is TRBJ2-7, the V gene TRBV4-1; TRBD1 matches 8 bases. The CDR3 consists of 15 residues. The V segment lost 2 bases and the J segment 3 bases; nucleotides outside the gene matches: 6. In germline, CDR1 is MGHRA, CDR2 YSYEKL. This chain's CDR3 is CASSQPTDRDYEQYF. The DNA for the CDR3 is TGCGCCAGCAGCCAACCAACGGACAGGGACTACGAGCAGTACTTC.

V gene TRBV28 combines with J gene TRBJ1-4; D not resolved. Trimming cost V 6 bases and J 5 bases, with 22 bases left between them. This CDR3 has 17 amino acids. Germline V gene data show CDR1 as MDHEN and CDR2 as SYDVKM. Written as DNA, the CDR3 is TGTGCCAGCAGAAGTTTACCATCGACGGGAGAGAATGAAAAACTGTTTTTT. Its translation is CASRSLPSTGENEKLFF.

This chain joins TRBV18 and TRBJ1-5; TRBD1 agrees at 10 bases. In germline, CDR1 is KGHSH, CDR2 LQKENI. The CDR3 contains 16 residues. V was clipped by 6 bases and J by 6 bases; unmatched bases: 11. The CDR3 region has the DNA TGTGCCAGCTCTCTTGACAGGGGGCAGGCCAGTCAGCCCCAGCATTTT. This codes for CASSLDRGQASQPQHF.

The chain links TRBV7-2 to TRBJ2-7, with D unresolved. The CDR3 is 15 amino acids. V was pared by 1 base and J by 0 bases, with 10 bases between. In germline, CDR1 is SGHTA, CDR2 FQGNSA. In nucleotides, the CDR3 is TGTGCCAGCAGCTTAGACCTTAGCCCCTCCTACGAGCAGTACTTC. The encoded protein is CASSLDLSPSYEQYF.

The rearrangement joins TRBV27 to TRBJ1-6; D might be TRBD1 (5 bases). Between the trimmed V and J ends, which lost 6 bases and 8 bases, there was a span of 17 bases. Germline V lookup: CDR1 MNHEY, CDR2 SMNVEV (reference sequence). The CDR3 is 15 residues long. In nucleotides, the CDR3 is TGTGCCAGCAGGGGGGGATTGGGCGGGGATTCACCCCTCCACTTT. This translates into CASRGGLGGDSPLHF.

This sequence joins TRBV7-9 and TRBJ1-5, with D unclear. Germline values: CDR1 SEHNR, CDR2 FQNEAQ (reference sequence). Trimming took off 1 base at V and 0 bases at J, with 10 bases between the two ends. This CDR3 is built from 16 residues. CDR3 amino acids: CASSLDREYSNQPQHF. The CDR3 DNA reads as TGTGCCAGCAGCTTAGACAGAGAGTATAGCAATCAGCCCCAGCATTTT. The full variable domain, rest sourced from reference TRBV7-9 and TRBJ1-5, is DTGVSQNPRHKITKRGQNVTFRCDPISEHNRLYWYRQTLGQGPEFLTYFQNEAQLEKSRLLSDRFSAERPKGSFSTLEIQRTEQGDSAMYLCASSLDREYSNQPQHFGDGTRLSIL.

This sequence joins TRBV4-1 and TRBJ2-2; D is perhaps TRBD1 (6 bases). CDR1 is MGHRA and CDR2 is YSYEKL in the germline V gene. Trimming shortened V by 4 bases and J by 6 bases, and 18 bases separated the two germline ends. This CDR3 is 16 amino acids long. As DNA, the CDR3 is TGCGCCAGCAGCCCTATACAGGGCTCGGGGCCCGGGGAGCTGTTTTTT. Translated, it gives CASSPIQGSGPGELFF.

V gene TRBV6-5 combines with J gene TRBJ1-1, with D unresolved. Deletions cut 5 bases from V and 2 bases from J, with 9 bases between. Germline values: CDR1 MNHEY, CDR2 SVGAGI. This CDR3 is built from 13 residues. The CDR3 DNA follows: TGTGCCAGCAGTGTACAGCAAAACACTGAAGCTTTCTTT. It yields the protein CASSVQQNTEAFF.

The CDR3 sequence: CASSEGQGIDSPLHF. The CDR3 DNA follows: TGTGCCAGCAGTGAAGGACAGGGAATAGATTCACCCCTCCACTTT. The chain is built from TRBV6-1 and TRBJ1-6, with 7 nucleotides matching TRBD1. Germline V gene data show CDR1 as MNHNS and CDR2 as SASEGT. The junction had 5 bases not matched to a gene; V was cut back by 1 base and J by 8 bases. The CDR3 covers 15 residues.

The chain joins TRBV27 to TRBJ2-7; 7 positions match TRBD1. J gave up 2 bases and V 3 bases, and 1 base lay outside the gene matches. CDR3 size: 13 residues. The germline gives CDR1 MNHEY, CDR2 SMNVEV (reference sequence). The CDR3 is CASSFGTAYEQYF. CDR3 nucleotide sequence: TGTGCCAGCAGTTTTGGGACAGCCTACGAGCAGTACTTC.

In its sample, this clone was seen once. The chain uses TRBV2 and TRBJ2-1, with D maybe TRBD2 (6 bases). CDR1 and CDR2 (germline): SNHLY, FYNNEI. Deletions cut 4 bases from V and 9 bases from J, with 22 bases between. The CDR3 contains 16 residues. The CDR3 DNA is TGTGCCAGCAGTGTCCGGGCGGCGGGGCCCCACGGTGAGCAGTTCTTC. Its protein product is CASSVRAAGPHGEQFF. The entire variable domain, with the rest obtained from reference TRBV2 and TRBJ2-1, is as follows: EPEVTQTPSHQVTQMGQEVILRCVPISNHLYFYWYRQILGQKVEFLVSFYNNEISEKSEIFDDQFSVERPDGSNFTLKIRSTKLEDSAMYFCASSVRAAGPHGEQFFGPGTRLTVL.

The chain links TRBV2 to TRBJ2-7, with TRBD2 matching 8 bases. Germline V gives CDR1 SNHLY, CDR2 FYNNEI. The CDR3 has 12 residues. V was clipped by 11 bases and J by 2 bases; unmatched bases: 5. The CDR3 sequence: CAVTSGAYEQYF. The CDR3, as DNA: TGTGCCGTTACTAGCGGAGCCTACGAGCAGTACTTC.

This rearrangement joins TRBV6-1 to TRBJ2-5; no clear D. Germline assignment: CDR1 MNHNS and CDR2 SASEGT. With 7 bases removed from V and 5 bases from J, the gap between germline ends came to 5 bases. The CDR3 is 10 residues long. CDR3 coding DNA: TGTGCCAGCATGAGGGAGACCCAGTACTTC. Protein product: CASMRETQYF.

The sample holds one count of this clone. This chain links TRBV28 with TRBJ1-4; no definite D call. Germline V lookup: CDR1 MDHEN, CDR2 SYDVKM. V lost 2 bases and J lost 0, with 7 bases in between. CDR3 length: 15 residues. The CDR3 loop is CASSLQVSTNEKLFF. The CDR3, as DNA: TGTGCCAGCAGTTTACAGGTGTCAACTAATGAAAAACTGTTTTTT.

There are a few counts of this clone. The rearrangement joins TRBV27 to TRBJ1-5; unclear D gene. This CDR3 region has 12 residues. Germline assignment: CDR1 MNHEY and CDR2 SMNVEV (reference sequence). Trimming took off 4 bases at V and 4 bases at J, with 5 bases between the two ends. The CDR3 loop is CASSSQNQPQHF. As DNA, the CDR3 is TGTGCCAGCAGTTCCCAAAATCAGCCCCAGCATTTT.

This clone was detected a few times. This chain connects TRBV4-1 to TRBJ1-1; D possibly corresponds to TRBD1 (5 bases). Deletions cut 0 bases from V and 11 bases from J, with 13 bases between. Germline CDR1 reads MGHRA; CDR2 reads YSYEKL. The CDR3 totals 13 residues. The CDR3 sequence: CASSQDGAGNAFF. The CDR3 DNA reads TGCGCCAGCAGCCAAGATGGGGCAGGGAACGCTTTCTTT.

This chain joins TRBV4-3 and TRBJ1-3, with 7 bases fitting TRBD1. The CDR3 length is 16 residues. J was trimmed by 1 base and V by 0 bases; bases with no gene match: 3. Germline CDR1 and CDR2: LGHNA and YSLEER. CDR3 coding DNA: TGCGCCAGCAGCCAAGATAGGGGGCCTTCTGGAAACACCATATATTTT. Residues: CASSQDRGPSGNTIYF.

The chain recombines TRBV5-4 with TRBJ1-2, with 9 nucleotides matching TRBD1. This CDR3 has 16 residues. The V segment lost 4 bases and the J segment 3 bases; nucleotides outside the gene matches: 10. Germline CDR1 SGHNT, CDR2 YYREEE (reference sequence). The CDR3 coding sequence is TGTGCCAGCAGCCAAGCAACACAGGGGGCCTACTATGGCTACACCTTC. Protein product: CASSQATQGAYYGYTF. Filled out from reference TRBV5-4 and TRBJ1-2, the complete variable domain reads ETGVTQSPTHLIKTRGQQVTLRCSSQSGHNTVSWYQQALGQGPQFIFQYYREEENGRGNFPPRFSGLQFPNYSSELNVNALELDDSALYLCASSQATQGAYYGYTFGSGTRLTVV.

The CDR3 sequence is CASSTQGATNEKLFF. DNA for the CDR3: TGTGCCAGCAGCACACAGGGGGCAACTAATGAAAAACTGTTTTTT. V gene TRBV7-2 combines with J gene TRBJ1-4; 8 bases align to TRBD1. CDR3 length equals 15 residues. Germline trimming cut 5 bases from V and 0 bases from J; bases unmatched to any gene: 2. Germline assignment: CDR1 SGHTA and CDR2 FQGNSA. Looking up the rest from reference TRBV7-2 and TRBJ1-4 gives the full variable domain: GAGVSQSPSNKVTEKGKDVELRCDPISGHTALYWYRQSLGQGLEFLIYFQGNSAPDKSGLPSDRFSAERTGGSVSTLTIQRTQQEDSAVYLCASSTQGATNEKLFFGSGTQLSVL.

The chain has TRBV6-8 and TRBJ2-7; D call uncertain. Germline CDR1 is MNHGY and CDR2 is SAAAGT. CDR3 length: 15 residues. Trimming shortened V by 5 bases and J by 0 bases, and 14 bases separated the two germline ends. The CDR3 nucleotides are TGTGCCAGCAGTACCTCCTCTCCCAGCTCCTACGAGCAGTACTTC. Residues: CASSTSSPSSYEQYF.

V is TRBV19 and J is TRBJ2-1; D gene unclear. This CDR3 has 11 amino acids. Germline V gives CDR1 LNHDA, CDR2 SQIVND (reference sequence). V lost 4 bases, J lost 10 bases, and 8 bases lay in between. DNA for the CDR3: TGTGCCAGTAGTAGCGTTTGGGAGCAGTTCTTC. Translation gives CASSSVWEQFF.